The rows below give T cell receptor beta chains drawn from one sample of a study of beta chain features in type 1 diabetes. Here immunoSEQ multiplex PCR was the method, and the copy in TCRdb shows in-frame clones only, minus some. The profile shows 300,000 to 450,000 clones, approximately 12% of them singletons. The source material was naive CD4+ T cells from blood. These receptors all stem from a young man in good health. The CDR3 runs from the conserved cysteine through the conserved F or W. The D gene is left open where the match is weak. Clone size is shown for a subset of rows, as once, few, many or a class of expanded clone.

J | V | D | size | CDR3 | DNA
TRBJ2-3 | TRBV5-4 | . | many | CASRQRDTDTQYF | TGTGCCAGCCGCCAGAGGGACACAGATACGCAGTATTTT
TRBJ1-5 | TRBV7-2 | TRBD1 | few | CASSWGQGNGQPQHF | TGTGCCAGCAGCTGGGGACAGGGGAACGGTCAGCCCCAGCATTTT
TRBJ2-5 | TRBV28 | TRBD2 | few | CASSLGGPKETQYF | TGTGCCAGCAGTTTGGGAGGGCCCAAAGAGACCCAGTACTTC
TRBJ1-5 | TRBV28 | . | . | CASNNGAGSNQPQHF | TGTGCCAGCAACAATGGGGCAGGGAGCAATCAGCCCCAGCATTTT
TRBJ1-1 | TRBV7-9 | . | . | CASSLGGLGKTEAFF | TGTGCCAGCAGCCTAGGGGGACTAGGGAAAACTGAAGCTTTCTTT
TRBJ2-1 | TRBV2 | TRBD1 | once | CASRGTGYKDEQFF | TGTGCCAGCAGGGGGACAGGGTACAAGGATGAGCAGTTCTTC
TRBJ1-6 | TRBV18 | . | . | CASSPMDSYNSPLHF | TGTGCCAGCTCACCTATGGACAGCTATAATTCACCCCTCCACTTT
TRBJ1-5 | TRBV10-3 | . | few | CAISAGESNQPQHF | TGTGCCATCAGTGCAGGGGAGAGCAATCAGCCCCAGCATTTT
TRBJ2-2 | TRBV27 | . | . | CASSFRNTGELFF | TGTGCCAGCAGTTTCAGAAACACCGGGGAGCTGTTTTTT
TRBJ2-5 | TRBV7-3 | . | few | CASSLGQQETQYF | TGTGCCAGCAGCTTAGGGCAACAAGAGACCCAGTACTTC
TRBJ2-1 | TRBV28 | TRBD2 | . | CASTLPQVGGSYNEQFF | TGTGCCAGCACTCTCCCACAAGTGGGGGGGTCCTACAATGAGCAGTTCTTC
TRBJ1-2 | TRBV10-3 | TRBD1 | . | CAISGQGRHGYTF | TGTGCCATCAGCGGACAGGGAAGGCATGGCTACACCTTC
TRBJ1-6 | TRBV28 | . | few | CASSASGVGNSPLHF | TGTGCCAGCAGTGCATCAGGGGTCGGCAATTCACCCCTCCACTTT
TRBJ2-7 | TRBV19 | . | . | CASSIGAVQPYEQYF | TGTGCCAGTAGTATCGGAGCGGTCCAACCCTACGAGCAGTACTTC
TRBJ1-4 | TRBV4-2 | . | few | CASSQVARSNEKLFF | TGTGCCAGCAGCCAAGTAGCTCGGAGTAATGAAAAACTGTTTTTT
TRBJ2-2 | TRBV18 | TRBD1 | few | CAYRQGSDTGELFF | TGTGCCTACAGACAGGGTTCGGACACCGGGGAGCTGTTTTTT
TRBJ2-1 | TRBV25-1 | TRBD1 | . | CASSEYGQGGYEQFF | TGTGCCAGCAGTGAATATGGACAGGGGGGGTATGAGCAGTTCTTC
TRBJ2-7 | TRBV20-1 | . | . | CSAPRENEQYF | TGCAGTGCCCCCCGGGAGAATGAGCAGTACTTC
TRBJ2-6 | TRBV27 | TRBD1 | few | CASSLYWTGYSGANVLTF | TGTGCCAGCAGTTTATACTGGACAGGGTACTCTGGGGCCAACGTCCTGACTTTC
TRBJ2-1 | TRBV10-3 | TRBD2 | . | CAIKAGDRAGGYNEQFF | TGTGCCATCAAGGCAGGGGACCGAGCGGGAGGGTACAATGAGCAGTTCTTC
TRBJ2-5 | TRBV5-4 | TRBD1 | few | CASSLEGGMETQYF | TGTGCCAGCAGCTTGGAAGGGGGCATGGAGACCCAGTACTTC
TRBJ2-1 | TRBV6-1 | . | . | CASTPGVGGRHEQFF | TGTGCCAGCACTCCCGGGGTCGGGGGACGGCATGAGCAGTTCTTC
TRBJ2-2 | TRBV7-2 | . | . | CASTVAGAAGELFF | TGTGCCAGCACCGTGGCGGGGGCGGCCGGGGAGCTGTTTTTT
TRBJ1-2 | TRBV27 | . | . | CASSFQGWGYGYTF | TGTGCCAGCAGTTTCCAGGGGTGGGGCTATGGCTACACCTTC
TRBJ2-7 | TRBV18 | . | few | CASSRATDYEQYF | TGTGCCAGCTCACGCGCGACAGACTACGAGCAGTACTTC
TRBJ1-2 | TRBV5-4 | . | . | CASSLVPGQGGYTF | TGTGCCAGCAGCTTGGTGCCAGGGCAAGGTGGCTACACCTTC
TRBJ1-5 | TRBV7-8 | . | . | CASSLVRSTGNQPQHF | TGTGCCAGCAGCTTAGTACGGTCCACGGGCAATCAGCCCCAGCATTTT
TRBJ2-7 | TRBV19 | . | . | CASSIDRDYEQYF | TGTGCCAGTAGTATAGACAGGGACTACGAGCAGTACTTC
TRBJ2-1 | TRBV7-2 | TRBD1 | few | CASSDRGNNEQFF | TGTGCCAGCAGCGACAGGGGGAACAATGAGCAGTTCTTC
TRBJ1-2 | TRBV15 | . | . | CATSRYQVNYGYTF | TGTGCCACCAGCAGGTATCAGGTGAATTATGGCTACACCTTC
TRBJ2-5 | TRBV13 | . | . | CASSPNQVLETQYF | TGTGCCAGCAGCCCTAATCAAGTTCTTGAGACCCAGTACTTC
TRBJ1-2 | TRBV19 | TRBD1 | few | CASSHRDRANGYTF | TGTGCCAGTAGTCACCGGGACAGGGCGAATGGCTACACCTTC
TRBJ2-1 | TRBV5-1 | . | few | CASSRLQGGNEQFF | TGCGCCAGCAGCCGCCTACAGGGTGGGAATGAGCAGTTCTTC
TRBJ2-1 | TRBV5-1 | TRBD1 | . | CASSLTGGSYNEQFF | TGCGCCAGCAGCTTGACAGGGGGCTCCTACAATGAGCAGTTCTTC
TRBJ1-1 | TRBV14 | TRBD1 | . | CASSQGTGSNTEAFF | TGTGCCAGCAGCCAAGGGACAGGTTCGAACACTGAAGCTTTCTTT
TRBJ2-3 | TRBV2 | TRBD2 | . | CASNRAGGGTDTQYF | TGTGCCAGCAATCGAGCGGGGGGAGGGACAGATACGCAGTATTTT
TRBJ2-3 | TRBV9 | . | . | CASSPQSWAGTDTQYF | TGTGCCAGCAGCCCCCAGAGCTGGGCAGGCACAGATACGCAGTATTTT
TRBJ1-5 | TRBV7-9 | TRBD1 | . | CASSSDRDSNQPQHF | TGTGCCAGCAGCTCCGACAGGGATAGCAATCAGCCCCAGCATTTT
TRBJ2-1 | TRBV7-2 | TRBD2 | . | CASSRERGRDEQFF | TGTGCCAGCAGCCGAGAGCGGGGTAGAGATGAGCAGTTCTTC
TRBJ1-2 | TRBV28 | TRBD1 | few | CASSWAGQVYGYTF | TGTGCCAGCAGTTGGGCGGGACAGGTCTATGGCTACACCTTC
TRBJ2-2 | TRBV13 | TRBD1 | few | CASSPTTGSTGELFF | TGTGCCAGCAGCCCAACGACAGGGTCCACCGGGGAGCTGTTTTTT
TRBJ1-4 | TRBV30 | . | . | CAWDKGVSEKLFF | TGTGCCTGGGATAAGGGGGTTAGTGAAAAACTGTTTTTT
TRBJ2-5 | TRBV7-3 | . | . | CASSLGLQETQYF | TGTGCCAGCAGTCTAGGACTCCAAGAGACCCAGTACTTC
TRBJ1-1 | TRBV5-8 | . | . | CASSDQTARRAEAFF | TGTGCCAGCAGCGATCAGACAGCTCGTCGGGCTGAAGCTTTCTTT
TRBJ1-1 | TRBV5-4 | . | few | CASSMNTEAFF | TGTGCCAGCTCTATGAACACTGAAGCTTTCTTT
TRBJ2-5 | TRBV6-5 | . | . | CASSRPQGETQYF | TGTGCCAGCAGTCGCCCCCAGGGTGAGACCCAGTACTTC
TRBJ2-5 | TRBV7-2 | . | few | CASSQRRQETQYF | TGTGCCAGCAGCCAAAGGAGACAAGAGACCCAGTACTTC
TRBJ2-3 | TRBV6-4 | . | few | CASRVPRGKQRTDTQYF | TGTGCCAGCAGAGTACCTAGGGGCAAACAACGCACAGATACGCAGTATTTT
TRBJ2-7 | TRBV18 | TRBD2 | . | CASSPAGGQSYEQYF | TGTGCCAGCTCACCAGCGGGGGGGCAATCCTACGAGCAGTACTTC
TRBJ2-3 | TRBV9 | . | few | CASSVAGSTDTQYF | TGTGCCAGCAGCGTAGCCGGGAGCACAGATACGCAGTATTTT
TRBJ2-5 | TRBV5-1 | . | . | CASSLPSGVETQYF | TGCGCCAGCAGCTTGCCCTCAGGGGTAGAGACCCAGTACTTC
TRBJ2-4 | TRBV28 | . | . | CASRSILNRVGRNIQYF | TGTGCCAGCAGGTCGATTCTCAACAGGGTCGGGAGGAACATTCAGTACTTC
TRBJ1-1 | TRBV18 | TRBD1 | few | CASSLTDRLNTEAFF | TGTGCCAGCTCACTTACGGACAGGTTGAACACTGAAGCTTTCTTT
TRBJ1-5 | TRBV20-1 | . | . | CSAAGWPQHF | TGCAGTGCAGCAGGGTGGCCCCAGCATTTT
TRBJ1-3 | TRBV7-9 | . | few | CASSRTVEGNTIYF | TGTGCCAGCAGCCGGACAGTGGAGGGAAACACCATATATTTT
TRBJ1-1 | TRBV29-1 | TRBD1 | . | CSVGGGFEAFF | TGCAGCGTTGGAGGGGGCTTTGAAGCTTTCTTT
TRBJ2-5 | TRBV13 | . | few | CASSLGRRGETQYF | TGTGCCAGCAGCTTAGGCCGGCGGGGAGAGACCCAGTACTTC
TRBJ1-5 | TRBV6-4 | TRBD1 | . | CASPGTGRNHSNQPQHF | TGTGCCAGCCCCGGGACAGGGAGAAACCATAGCAATCAGCCCCAGCATTTT
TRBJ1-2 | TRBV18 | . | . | CASSPEVGYTF | TGTGCCAGCTCACCAGAGGTGGGCTACACCTTC